This is a list of T cell receptor beta chains from one sample in a study of TIL therapy for anti-PD-1-resistant metastatic lung cancer. Generated by immunoSEQ multiplex PCR, the TCRdb table keeps only in-frame clones and is missing some. The sample records around 45,000 clones, less than 85% being singletons. The sample here was tumor tissue, taken at baseline. These receptors all come from a person aged 25-80 years with non-small cell lung cancer. Each CDR3 is given with its conserved first and last residue. D genes are given only for firm matches. Some rows mark clone size as missing; the rest say once, few, many or name a class of expanded clone.

j_call: TRBJ1-2
clone_size: NA
cdr3_length: 15
v_call: TRBV7-8
d_call: TRBD1
cdr3_aa: CASSLATWTGYGYTF
cdr3_nt: TGTGCCAGCAGCTTAGCCACGTGGACAGGTTATGGCTACACCTTC

j_call: TRBJ2-7
clone_size: NA
cdr3_length: 14
v_call: TRBV19
d_call: NA
cdr3_aa: CASSPARASYEQYF
cdr3_nt: TGTGCCAGTAGTCCCGCCCGGGCATCCTACGAGCAGTACTTC

j_call: TRBJ2-7
clone_size: NA
cdr3_length: 15
v_call: TRBV19
d_call: TRBD2
cdr3_aa: CASKLAGEGSYEQYF
cdr3_nt: TGTGCCAGTAAATTAGCGGGAGAGGGTTCCTACGAGCAGTACTTC

j_call: TRBJ2-7
clone_size: NA
cdr3_length: 18
v_call: TRBV19
d_call: NA
cdr3_aa: CASSIEGPRTGFPPRQYF
cdr3_nt: TGTGCCAGTAGTATAGAGGGGCCGAGGACGGGATTTCCCCCTCGGCAGTACTTC

j_call: TRBJ2-3
clone_size: NA
cdr3_length: 13
v_call: TRBV6-6
d_call: NA
cdr3_aa: CASSSPGTDTQYF
cdr3_nt: TGTGCCAGCAGTTCTCCCGGCACAGATACGCAGTATTTT

j_call: TRBJ2-3
clone_size: NA
cdr3_length: 13
v_call: TRBV6-5
d_call: NA
cdr3_aa: CASRPGGAYTQYF
cdr3_nt: TGTGCCAGCAGGCCGGGGGGCGCATATACGCAGTATTTT

j_call: TRBJ2-5
clone_size: once
cdr3_length: 14
v_call: TRBV5-1
d_call: TRBD2
cdr3_aa: CASSSGGARETQYF
cdr3_nt: TGCGCCAGCAGTAGCGGGGGGGCCAGGGAGACCCAGTACTTC

j_call: TRBJ2-3
clone_size: NA
cdr3_length: 15
v_call: TRBV4-1
d_call: NA
cdr3_aa: CASSQVMSVTDTQYF
cdr3_nt: TGCGCCAGCAGCCAAGTCATGTCGGTCACAGATACGCAGTATTTT

j_call: TRBJ2-1
clone_size: NA
cdr3_length: 15
v_call: TRBV7-6
d_call: NA
cdr3_aa: CASRVARQIDNEQFF
cdr3_nt: TGTGCCAGCAGGGTAGCCAGGCAAATTGACAATGAGCAGTTCTTC

j_call: TRBJ2-7
clone_size: NA
cdr3_length: 14
v_call: TRBV29-1
d_call: TRBD1
cdr3_aa: CSVRLDRVGYEQYF
cdr3_nt: TGCAGCGTGCGACTGGACAGGGTAGGCTACGAGCAGTACTTC

j_call: TRBJ1-5
clone_size: NA
cdr3_length: 16
v_call: TRBV28
d_call: TRBD1
cdr3_aa: CASSRYRGRGNQPQHF
cdr3_nt: TGTGCCAGCAGTCGATACAGGGGGCGAGGCAATCAGCCCCAGCATTTT

j_call: TRBJ2-7
clone_size: NA
cdr3_length: 11
v_call: TRBV21-1
d_call: NA
cdr3_aa: CASSPRYEQYF
cdr3_nt: TGTGCCAGCAGCCCCAGATACGAGCAGTACTTC

j_call: TRBJ2-5
clone_size: NA
cdr3_length: 13
v_call: TRBV10-3
d_call: NA
cdr3_aa: CAIRDTLGETQYF
cdr3_nt: TGTGCCATCAGGGACACACTGGGGGAGACCCAGTACTTC

j_call: TRBJ1-1
clone_size: NA
cdr3_length: 12
v_call: TRBV19
d_call: NA
cdr3_aa: CASRRREGEAFF
cdr3_nt: TGTGCCAGCAGGAGAAGGGAAGGTGAAGCTTTCTTT

j_call: TRBJ1-5
clone_size: NA
cdr3_length: 15
v_call: TRBV5-6
d_call: NA
cdr3_aa: CASSNWGGDNQPQHF
cdr3_nt: TGTGCCAGCAGCAACTGGGGCGGGGACAATCAGCCCCAGCATTTT

j_call: TRBJ1-6
clone_size: NA
cdr3_length: 15
v_call: TRBV2
d_call: TRBD1
cdr3_aa: CARSGTENINSPLHF
cdr3_nt: TGTGCCAGGTCCGGGACAGAAAATATTAATTCACCCCTCCACTTT

j_call: TRBJ1-5
clone_size: NA
cdr3_length: 15
v_call: TRBV10-1
d_call: NA
cdr3_aa: CASSEGILGNQPQHF
cdr3_nt: TGCGCCAGCAGTGAGGGGATTCTAGGAAATCAGCCCCAGCATTTT

j_call: TRBJ2-7
clone_size: once
cdr3_length: 13
v_call: TRBV6-4
d_call: TRBD1
cdr3_aa: CASSAGTGYEQYF
cdr3_nt: TGTGCCAGCAGTGCCGGGACAGGCTACGAGCAGTACTTC

j_call: TRBJ2-3
clone_size: NA
cdr3_length: 13
v_call: TRBV30
d_call: NA
cdr3_aa: CAWSVKNTDTQYF
cdr3_nt: TGTGCCTGGAGTGTCAAAAACACAGATACGCAGTATTTT

j_call: TRBJ1-5
clone_size: NA
cdr3_length: 14
v_call: TRBV28
d_call: NA
cdr3_aa: CASRLGQRAQPQHF
cdr3_nt: TGTGCCAGCAGACTAGGACAGCGCGCTCAGCCCCAGCATTTT

j_call: TRBJ1-5
clone_size: NA
cdr3_length: 14
v_call: TRBV28
d_call: NA
cdr3_aa: CASSLAGTLRPQHF
cdr3_nt: TGTGCCAGCAGTTTGGCGGGGACCCTACGGCCCCAGCATTTT